This is a list of T cell receptor beta chains from one sample in a study of Graves' ophthalmopathy and Graves' hyperthyroidism. In TCRdb, the multiplex PCR reads were re-called with MiXCR into one record per CDR3 protein. The sample consists of almost 400,000 distinct CDR3 sequences, 18% of them appearing once. Sequenced sample: peripheral blood. The origin of the receptors is a woman in her late teens or twenties with Graves' ophthalmopathy. Both conserved end residues are part of each CDR3. Fields, in order: V gene, clone size, J gene, D gene, CDR3 protein, CDR3 DNA. The D gene is left open where the match is weak. Not all rows give a size; the values are once, few, many and, for expanded clones, a class.

v_call: TRBV20-1; clone_size: many; j_call: TRBJ1-6; d_call: NA; cdr3_aa: CSVQGGVYSPLHF; cdr3_nt: TGCAGTGTTCAGGGCGGAGTATATTCACCCCTCCACTTT
v_call: TRBV7-9; clone_size: many; j_call: TRBJ2-5; d_call: TRBD1; cdr3_aa: CASSVPGTGGETQYF; cdr3_nt: TGTGCCAGCAGCGTCCCCGGGACAGGGGGCGAGACCCAGTACTTC
v_call: TRBV7-2; clone_size: many; j_call: TRBJ2-2; d_call: NA; cdr3_aa: CASSYGTAAVSGELFF; cdr3_nt: TGTGCCAGCAGCTACGGGACTGCCGCTGTGAGCGGGGAGCTGTTTTTT
v_call: TRBV11-2; clone_size: many; j_call: TRBJ1-1; d_call: NA; cdr3_aa: CASSDSSGTEAFF; cdr3_nt: TGTGCCAGCAGTGACTCCTCGGGCACTGAAGCTTTCTTT
v_call: TRBV4-1; clone_size: many; j_call: TRBJ2-7; d_call: NA; cdr3_aa: CASSQEMAGRLRTEQYF; cdr3_nt: TGCGCCAGCAGCCAAGAGATGGCAGGGAGGTTGCGTACCGAGCAGTACTTC
v_call: TRBV7-8; clone_size: NA; j_call: TRBJ2-5; d_call: TRBD1; cdr3_aa: CASGDRGPQYF; cdr3_nt: TGTGCCAGCGGGGACAGGGGTCCCCAGTACTTC
v_call: TRBV6-2/TRBV6-3; clone_size: many; j_call: TRBJ1-5; d_call: NA; cdr3_aa: CASSYPGWGQPQHF; cdr3_nt: TGTGCCAGCAGTTACCCGGGGTGGGGACAGCCCCAGCATTTT
v_call: TRBV6-2/TRBV6-3; clone_size: many; j_call: TRBJ1-6; d_call: NA; cdr3_aa: CASSQDLSPLHF; cdr3_nt: TGTGCCAGCAGTCAGGATTTATCACCCCTCCACTTT
v_call: TRBV6-1; clone_size: many; j_call: TRBJ2-2; d_call: TRBD2; cdr3_aa: CASSPFVAGRTGELFF; cdr3_nt: TGTGCCAGCAGTCCTTTCGTAGCGGGGCGGACCGGGGAGCTGTTTTTT
v_call: TRBV27; clone_size: once; j_call: TRBJ2-5; d_call: NA; cdr3_aa: CASSFPDSKKETQYF; cdr3_nt: TGTGCCAGCAGTTTTCCGGACAGTAAGAAAGAGACCCAGTACTTC
v_call: TRBV6-1; clone_size: NA; j_call: TRBJ2-5; d_call: NA; cdr3_aa: CASSDRVETQYF; cdr3_nt: TGTGCCAGCAGTGACCGTGTGGAGACCCAGTACTTC